This T cell receptor beta chain was captured by sequencing in a study of blood T cell repertoires in COVID-19. CDR1 is SGHAT and CDR2 is FQNNGV in the germline V gene. Trimming shortened V by 5 bases and J by 0 bases, and 14 bases separated the two germline ends. The CDR3 runs 15 residues. This clone was counted only a few times. Libraries were prepared by immunoSEQ multiplex PCR; TCRdb keeps only in-frame clonotypes and omits some of them. The sample shows approximately 170,000 clones, 88% of them seen only once. Input material: peripheral blood. The sequence derives from a man aged 50 to 60 who had recovered from COVID-19. The chain employs TRBV11-2 and TRBJ2-7, with D perhaps matching TRBD2 (5 bases). Here the CDR3 reads CASSQRARVSYEQYF. CDR3 nucleotide sequence: TGTGCCAGCAGCCAGAGGGCGAGGGTCTCCTACGAGCAGTACTTC.